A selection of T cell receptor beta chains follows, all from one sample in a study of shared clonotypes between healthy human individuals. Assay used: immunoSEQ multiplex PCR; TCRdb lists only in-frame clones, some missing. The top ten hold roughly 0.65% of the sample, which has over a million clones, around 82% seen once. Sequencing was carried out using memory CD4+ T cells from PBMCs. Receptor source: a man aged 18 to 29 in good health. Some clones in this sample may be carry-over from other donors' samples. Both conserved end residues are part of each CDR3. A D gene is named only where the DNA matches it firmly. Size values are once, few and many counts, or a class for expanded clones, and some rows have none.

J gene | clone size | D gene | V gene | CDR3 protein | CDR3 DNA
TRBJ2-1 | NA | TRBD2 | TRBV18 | CASSPPGLAGGFLNEQFF | TGTGCCAGCTCACCACCAGGACTAGCGGGAGGCTTTCTCAATGAGCAGTTCTTC
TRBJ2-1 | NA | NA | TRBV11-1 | CAIKASDSYNEQFF | TGTGCCATCAAAGCCAGCGACTCCTACAATGAGCAGTTCTTC
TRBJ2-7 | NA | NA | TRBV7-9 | CASSRQGGYEQYF | TGTGCCAGCAGCCGACAGGGAGGCTACGAGCAGTACTTC
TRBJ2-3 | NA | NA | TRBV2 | CASRPSWSTDTQYF | TGTGCCAGCAGACCCAGTTGGTCCACAGATACGCAGTATTTT
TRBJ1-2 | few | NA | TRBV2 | CASSLTGNYGYTF | TGTGCCAGCAGCCTGACAGGCAACTATGGCTACACCTTC
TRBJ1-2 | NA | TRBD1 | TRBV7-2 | CASSPRQGAGGYTF | TGTGCCAGCAGCCCCAGACAGGGGGCAGGTGGCTACACCTTC
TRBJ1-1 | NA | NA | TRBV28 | CASLLNTEAFF | TGTGCCAGCCTTCTCAACACTGAAGCTTTCTTT
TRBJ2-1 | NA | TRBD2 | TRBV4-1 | CASSQDPAGGPYNEQFF | TGCGCCAGCAGCCAAGATCCAGCGGGAGGGCCATACAATGAGCAGTTCTTC
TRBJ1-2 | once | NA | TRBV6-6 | CASSYPASANYGYTF | TGTGCCAGCAGTTACCCCGCGTCAGCTAACTATGGCTACACCTTC
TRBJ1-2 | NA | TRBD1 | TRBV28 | CASSRTGNSYGYTF | TGTGCCAGCAGTAGGACAGGGAATTCCTATGGCTACACCTTC
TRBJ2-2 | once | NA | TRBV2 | CASSPIRGGELFF | TGTGCCAGCAGTCCCATAAGGGGCGGGGAGCTGTTTTTT
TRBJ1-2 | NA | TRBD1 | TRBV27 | CASSSSAGTGYLYGYTF | TGTGCCAGCAGTTCCTCAGCCGGGACAGGGTATCTCTATGGCTACACCTTC
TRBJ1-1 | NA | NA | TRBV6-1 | CASRAHTEAFF | TGTGCCAGCAGGGCACACACTGAAGCTTTCTTT
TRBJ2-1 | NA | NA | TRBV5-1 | CASSLGTVYNEQFF | TGCGCCAGCAGCTTGGGTACAGTCTACAATGAGCAGTTCTTC
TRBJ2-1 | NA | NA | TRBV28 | CASSLEVRNGEQFF | TGTGCCAGCAGTTTAGAAGTGAGGAACGGTGAGCAGTTCTTC
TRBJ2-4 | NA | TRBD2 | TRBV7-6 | CASSQTPLTGGLAKNIQYF | TGTGCCAGCAGCCAAACCCCCCTCACGGGAGGGCTAGCCAAAAACATTCAGTACTTC
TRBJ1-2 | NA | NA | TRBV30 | CAWTMRGLLGGGYTF | TGTGCCTGGACCATGCGGGGACTGCTGGGCGGGGGCTACACCTTC
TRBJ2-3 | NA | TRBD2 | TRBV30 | CAWSLAVTDTQYF | TGTGCCTGGAGTCTAGCGGTCACAGATACGCAGTATTTT
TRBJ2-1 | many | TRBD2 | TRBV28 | CASSGTSGEQFF | TGTGCCAGCAGCGGTACTAGCGGTGAGCAGTTCTTC
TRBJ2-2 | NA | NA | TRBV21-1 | CASRLAGGRGAPGELFF | TGTGCCAGCAGACTAGCGGGAGGCCGGGGGGCGCCCGGGGAGCTGTTTTTT
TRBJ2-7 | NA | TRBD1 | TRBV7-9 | CASSPGGDRGRYEQYF | TGTGCCAGCAGCCCAGGTGGCGACAGGGGGAGATACGAGCAGTACTTC
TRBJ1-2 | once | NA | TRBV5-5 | CASSSARREGGYTF | TGTGCCAGCAGCTCCGCCCGCAGGGAGGGTGGCTACACCTTC
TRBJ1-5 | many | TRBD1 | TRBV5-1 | CASSLEGARGQPQHF | TGCGCCAGCAGCTTGGAGGGGGCTCGTGGTCAGCCCCAGCATTTT
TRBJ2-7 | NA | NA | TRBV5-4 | CASSFLAGVYEQYF | TGTGCCAGCAGCTTTCTCGCAGGGGTTTACGAGCAGTACTTC